This is a list of T cell receptor beta chains from one sample in a study of T cell responses to AZD1222 COVID-19 vaccine. Repertoires were generated with immunoSEQ multiplex PCR, while TCRdb's copy carries only in-frame clones and drops some. The table includes some 130,000 clones, roughly 80% detected once. The sample consisted of peripheral blood, taken on day 0 of AZD1222 vaccination. The receptors were gathered from an adult in good health. The CDR3 runs from the conserved cysteine through the conserved F or W. The order of the fields is J gene, CDR3 length, D gene, clone size, V gene, CDR3 protein, CDR3 DNA. The D gene is left open where the match is weak. Only part of the rows carry a size: once, few, many, or a class if the clone is expanded.

>TRBJ2-7|12|NA|NA|TRBV18
CASSGGEFGQYF
TGTGCCAGCTCGGGAGGAGAGTTCGGGCAGTACTTC
>TRBJ2-7|14|TRBD1|NA|TRBV2
CASRDGTASYEQYF
TGTGCCAGCAGAGACGGGACAGCCTCCTACGAGCAGTACTTC
>TRBJ1-2|16|TRBD1|NA|TRBV18
CASSPQSQGGNYGYTF
TGTGCCAGCTCACCACAGTCCCAGGGGGGCAACTATGGCTACACCTTC
>TRBJ1-2|12|NA|NA|TRBV5-1
CASSRENYGYTF
TGCGCCAGCAGCCGCGAAAACTATGGCTACACCTTC
>TRBJ1-4|17|TRBD1|NA|TRBV5-6
CASSSIEGAQTNEKLFF
TGTGCCAGCAGCTCCATAGAGGGGGCGCAGACTAATGAAAAACTGTTTTTT
>TRBJ1-1|15|NA|NA|TRBV7-9
CASSLVWGLKTEAFF
TGTGCCAGCAGCTTAGTTTGGGGGCTAAAGACTGAAGCTTTCTTT
>TRBJ1-4|16|TRBD1|NA|TRBV5-1
CASSSTGGSVNEKLFF
TGCGCCAGCAGTTCGACAGGGGGATCGGTGAATGAAAAACTGTTTTTT
>TRBJ1-5|16|NA|NA|TRBV18
CASSPVGGLSNQPQHF
TGTGCCAGCTCACCGGTAGGAGGGTTAAGCAATCAGCCCCAGCATTTT
>TRBJ1-6|12|NA|once|TRBV5-1
CASSLGDSPLHF
TGCGCCAGCAGCTTGGGGGATTCACCCCTCCACTTT
>TRBJ1-5|13|NA|NA|TRBV7-2
CASSWGTNQPQHF
TGTGCCAGCAGCTGGGGGACGAATCAGCCCCAGCATTTT
>TRBJ2-3|13|TRBD1|NA|TRBV29-1
CSVGQGTTDTQYF
TGCAGCGTCGGACAGGGGACCACAGATACGCAGTATTTT
>TRBJ1-1|17|NA|NA|TRBV5-8
CASSIHRQLSMNTEAFF
TGTGCCAGCAGCATCCACCGACAGTTATCCATGAACACTGAAGCTTTCTTT
>TRBJ2-1|17|NA|few|TRBV11-3
CASSLGGSGQTYNEQFF
TGTGCCAGCAGCCTAGGAGGGTCAGGGCAAACCTACAATGAGCAGTTCTTC
>TRBJ2-2|16|NA|NA|TRBV11-2
CASSLRLLLNTGELFF
TGTGCCAGCAGCTTAAGGCTACTCCTGAACACCGGGGAGCTGTTTTTT
>TRBJ2-3|16|NA|few|TRBV5-6
CASHKTGTSSTDTQYF
TGTGCCAGCCATAAAACCGGGACCTCTAGCACAGATACGCAGTATTTT
>TRBJ1-5|13|NA|NA|TRBV11-2
CASSLVTDQPQHF
TGTGCCAGCAGCTTAGTCACTGATCAGCCCCAGCATTTT
>TRBJ1-2|16|NA|NA|TRBV19
CASSIEVGWANYGYTF
TGTGCCAGTAGTATAGAGGTCGGATGGGCTAACTATGGCTACACCTTC
>TRBJ2-5|13|NA|NA|TRBV6-5
CASSFLGQETQYF
TGTGCCAGCAGTTTTCTAGGTCAGGAGACCCAGTACTTC
>TRBJ2-4|15|TRBD2|NA|TRBV28
CASSWDGEGKNIQYF
TGTGCCAGCAGCTGGGATGGGGAGGGGAAAAACATTCAGTACTTC
>TRBJ1-2|16|TRBD1|NA|TRBV6-1
CASSEARTGGGYGYTF
TGTGCCAGCAGTGAAGCACGGACAGGGGGAGGGTATGGCTACACCTTC
>TRBJ2-2|14|TRBD1|NA|TRBV29-1
CSVDGQGATGELFF
TGCAGCGTTGATGGACAGGGGGCCACCGGGGAGCTGTTTTTT
>TRBJ1-5|14|NA|NA|TRBV7-2
CASRLTGSNQPQHF
TGTGCCAGCAGGTTGACGGGTAGCAATCAGCCCCAGCATTTT
>TRBJ2-3|15|NA|few|TRBV19
CASSIGGAGADTQYF
TGTGCCAGTAGTATTGGAGGGGCCGGCGCAGATACGCAGTATTTT
>TRBJ1-1|14|TRBD1|NA|TRBV10-3
CAIRSGGRSTEAFF
TGTGCCATCAGATCAGGGGGCCGGTCCACTGAAGCTTTCTTT